This T cell receptor (beta chain) came from a study of T cells in Graves' hyperthyroidism and ophthalmopathy. In its sample, this clonotype was seen a few times. TCR beta CDR3 regions were amplified from RNA. A first-round RT-PCR of the TCR CDR3 used the HTBI primer set. TCRdb used MiXCR to reprocess the multiplex PCR reads, holding one entry per CDR3 protein. The repertoire holds hundreds of thousands of distinct CDR3 sequences, with approximately 15% as singletons. Material: blood. This sequence originates from a woman aged 25 to 39 with Graves' hyperthyroidism that later progressed to Graves' ophthalmopathy.

DNA for the CDR3: TGTGCCATCATGAGGACGGTGAACACTGAAGCTTTCTTT. It translates to CAIMRTVNTEAFF. The chain uses TRBV10-3 and TRBJ1-1; D gene unclear. The CDR3 runs 13 residues. Trimming stripped 7 bases from V and 0 bases from J, with 9 bases between. In germline, CDR1 is ENHRY, CDR2 SYGVKD.